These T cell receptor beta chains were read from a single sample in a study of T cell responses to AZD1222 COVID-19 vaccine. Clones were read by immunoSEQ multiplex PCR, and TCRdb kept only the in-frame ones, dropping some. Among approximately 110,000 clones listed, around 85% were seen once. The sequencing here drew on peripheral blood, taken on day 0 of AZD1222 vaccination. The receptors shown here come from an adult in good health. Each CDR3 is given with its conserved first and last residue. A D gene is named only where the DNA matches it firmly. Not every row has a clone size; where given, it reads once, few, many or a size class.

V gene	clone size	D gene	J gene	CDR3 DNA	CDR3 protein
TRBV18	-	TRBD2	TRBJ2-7	TGTGCCAGCTCACCCGAAGCCCCTAGCGGGGTTTTCTACGAGCAGTACTTC	CASSPEAPSGVFYEQYF
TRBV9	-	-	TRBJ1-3	TGTGCCAGCAGCCTCGGGACAACAACTCCAAACACCATATATTTT	CASSLGTTTPNTIYF
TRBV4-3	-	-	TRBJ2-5	TGCGCCAGCAGCCAAGAGGCGAATGGCCGCGAGACCCAGTACTTC	CASSQEANGRETQYF
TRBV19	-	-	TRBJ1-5	TGTGCCAGTAGTATTACAGGCGGCGGAATTTATCAGCCCCAGCATTTT	CASSITGGGIYQPQHF
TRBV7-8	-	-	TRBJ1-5	TGTGCCAGCAGCTTTCGCCCATCTGGGGGATCGGGCAATCAGCCCCAGCATTTT	CASSFRPSGGSGNQPQHF
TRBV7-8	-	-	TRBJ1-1	TGTGCCAGCAGCTTAGGGCGGGGGGCCCAAAAGACCACTGAAGCTTTCTTT	CASSLGRGAQKTTEAFF
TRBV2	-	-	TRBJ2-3	TGTGCCAGCAGTGAAGAGGTAACAGATACGCAGTATTTT	CASSEEVTDTQYF
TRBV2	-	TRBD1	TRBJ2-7	TGTGCCAGCAGTGATCTTGGACAGGGGTACGAGCAGTACTTC	CASSDLGQGYEQYF
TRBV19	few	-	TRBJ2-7	TGTGCCAGTAGTAAGCGGGCAGGGGAGGTCGAGCAGTACTTC	CASSKRAGEVEQYF
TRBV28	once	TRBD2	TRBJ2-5	TGTGCCAGCAGTTTAGGTGCCCTAACGGCTAGCGGGGGGCGGGAGACCCAGTACTTC	CASSLGALTASGGRETQYF
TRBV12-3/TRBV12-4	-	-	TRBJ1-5	TGTGCCAGCAGTTTTTCCAATCAGCCCCAGCATTTT	CASSFSNQPQHF
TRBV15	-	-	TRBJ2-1	TGTGCCACCAGCAGAGCGGGGGTTCGGAACAATGAGCAGTTCTTC	CATSRAGVRNNEQFF
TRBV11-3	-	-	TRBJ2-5	TGTGCCAGCAGCTCAGGGGGGCCAGGGAGTGGGTCGGAGACCCAGTACTTC	CASSSGGPGSGSETQYF
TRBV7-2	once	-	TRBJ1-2	TGTGCCAGCAGTTTTCCTTCCTCGTGGGATGGCTACACCTTC	CASSFPSSWDGYTF
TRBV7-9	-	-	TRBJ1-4	TGTGCCAGCAGCAACCGGGTGCCAACTAATGAAAAACTGTTTTTT	CASSNRVPTNEKLFF
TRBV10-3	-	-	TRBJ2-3	TGTGCCATCAGTTACCTCAGGGGTTCTAGCACAGATACGCAGTATTTT	CAISYLRGSSTDTQYF
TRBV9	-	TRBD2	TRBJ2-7	TGTGCCAGCAGCGTCGGAAGCGGGGGCCCTTACGAGCAGTACTTC	CASSVGSGGPYEQYF
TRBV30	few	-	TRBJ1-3	TGTGCCTGGAGTGTAGAATGGGGGCGCATTGGAAACACCATATATTTT	CAWSVEWGRIGNTIYF
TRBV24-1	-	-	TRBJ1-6	TGTGCCACCAGTGACCCGATCGGGGGCCCCTCGAGCTCCTATAATTCACCCCTCCACTTT	CATSDPIGGPSSSYNSPLHF
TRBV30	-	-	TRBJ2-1	TGTGCCTGGAACCCGACCAACTCCTACAATGAGCAGTTCTTC	CAWNPTNSYNEQFF
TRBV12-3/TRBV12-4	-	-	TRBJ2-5	TGTGCCAGCAGTTTATCAGGGGTCGAGACCCAGTACTTC	CASSLSGVETQYF
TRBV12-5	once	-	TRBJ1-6	TGTGCTAGTGGTTTGTTTGTGGGGGATAATTCACCCCTCCACTTT	CASGLFVGDNSPLHF
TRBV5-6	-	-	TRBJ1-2	TGTGCCAGCAGCTTGGCCTTGGACAACGATGGCGGCTACACCTTC	CASSLALDNDGGYTF
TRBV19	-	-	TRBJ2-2	TGTGCCAGCCAAGAGGGGGGGCAGGACACCGGGGAGCTGTTTTTT	CASQEGGQDTGELFF
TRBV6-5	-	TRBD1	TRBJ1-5	TGTGCCAGCAGTTTTGGACAGGCCAATCAGCCCCAGCATTTT	CASSFGQANQPQHF
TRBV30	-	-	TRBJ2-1	TGTGCCTGGAGTGTCCAGGGGGGGTCCAATGAGCAGTTCTTC	CAWSVQGGSNEQFF
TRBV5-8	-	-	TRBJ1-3	TGTGCCAGCAGCCGTTACGGGTACGCGCTCGGAAACACCATATATTTT	CASSRYGYALGNTIYF
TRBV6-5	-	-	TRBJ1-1	TGTGCCAGCAGTCCTGGTGGACACCCGAACACTGAAGCTTTCTTT	CASSPGGHPNTEAFF
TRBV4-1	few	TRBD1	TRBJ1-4	TGCGCCAGCAGCCAACCCCCGGGACAGCCTAATGAAAAACTGTTTTTT	CASSQPPGQPNEKLFF
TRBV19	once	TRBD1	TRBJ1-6	TGTGCCAGTACCCTGACAGGGAATAATTCACCCCTCCACTTT	CASTLTGNNSPLHF
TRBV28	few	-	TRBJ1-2	TGTGCCAGCAGCTCCCGGACACTCTCTAACTATGGCTACACCTTC	CASSSRTLSNYGYTF
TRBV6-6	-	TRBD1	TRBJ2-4	TGTGCCAGCAGCCCCCTCGGGACAGGAATAAACATTCAGTACTTC	CASSPLGTGINIQYF
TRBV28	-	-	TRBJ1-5	TGTGCCAGCAGGAGGAGCGGTAGCAATCAGCCCCAGCATTTT	CASRRSGSNQPQHF
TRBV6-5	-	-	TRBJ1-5	TGTGCCAGCAGTACCCATCCGCCGGCCCAGCATTTT	CASSTHPPAQHF
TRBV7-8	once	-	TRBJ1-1	TGTGCCAGCAGCTCCAACGGTGCAGGCCTTCCCCTTGAAGCTTTCTTT	CASSSNGAGLPLEAFF
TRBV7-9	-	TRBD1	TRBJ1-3	TGTGCCAGCAGCACTAACAGGGGGTCCGCGGGAAACACCATATATTTT	CASSTNRGSAGNTIYF
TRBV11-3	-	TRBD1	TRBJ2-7	TGTGCCAGCAGCTTCGGGACAGCTACCTACGAGCAGTACTTC	CASSFGTATYEQYF